This passage covers 25 T cell receptor beta chains from one sample sequenced in a study of T cell responses to AZD1222 COVID-19 vaccine. Produced via immunoSEQ multiplex PCR; TCRdb's table is partial and in-frame only. The sample has 170,000 or so clones; 75% to 90% are singletons. Sequencing was performed on peripheral blood, taken on day 0 of AZD1222 vaccination. These receptors were obtained from an adult in good health.

The genes are TRBV9 and TRBJ2-7; D unresolved. Trimming shortened V by 0 bases and J by 7 bases, and 17 bases separated the two germline ends. The CDR3 has 15 residues. Germline lookup yields CDR1 SGDLS and CDR2 YYNGEE. CDR3 sequence: CASSVGLSSTLEQYF. The DNA for the CDR3 is TGTGCCAGCAGCGTAGGGCTATCCTCGACCCTGGAGCAGTACTTC.

The chain employs TRBV11-3 and TRBJ2-7; D unclear. Germline V gene sequence: CDR1 SGHNT, CDR2 YENEEA. The CDR3 covers 15 residues. With 3 bases removed from V and 1 base from J, the gap between germline ends came to 13 bases. The CDR3 DNA reads TGTGCCAGCAGCTTCGGACGCACTACTTCCTACGAGCAGTACTTC. This sequence encodes CASSFGRTTSYEQYF.

The chain joins TRBV27 to TRBJ2-1; possible D gene TRBD2, 6 bases. This CDR3 has 13 residues. From germline, CDR1 is MNHEY and CDR2 SMNVEV (reference sequence). The V and J ends lost 6 bases and 6 bases respectively, with 12 bases between them. The CDR3 DNA follows: TGTGCCAGCAGCTTGGACTATTCCAATGAGCAGTTCTTC. Protein sequence: CASSLDYSNEQFF.

The chain couples TRBV15 to TRBJ1-3; 8 bases match TRBD1. Trimming removed 5 bases from V and 4 bases from J; junction bases left unmatched: 7. The germline gives CDR1 LNHNV, CDR2 YYDKDF (reference sequence). CDR3 length: 15 amino acids. CDR3 residues: CATSGDRLVGNTIYF. The CDR3 DNA is TGTGCCACCAGCGGGGACAGGTTGGTCGGAAACACCATATATTTT.

CDR3 in DNA: TGTGCCACCAGCAGAGCATGGTCAGAGAACACTGAAGCTTTCTTT. This codes for CATSRAWSENTEAFF. The V and J genes are TRBV15 and TRBJ1-1, with D hard to call. V shed 1 base and J shed 1 base, with 10 bases lying between them. Looked up from germline, CDR1 is LNHNV and CDR2 is YYDKDF (reference sequence). The CDR3 contains 15 residues.

The V and J genes are TRBV7-8 and TRBJ2-7; D is unresolved. Germline-derived CDR1 and CDR2 are SGHVS and FQNEAQ. The CDR3 covers 14 residues. V lost 6 bases to trimming and J lost 3 bases, with 15 bases between them. CDR3 DNA: TGTGCCAGCAGTCCATTAGCTCTGTTCTACGAGCAGTACTTC. It is translated as CASSPLALFYEQYF.

The rearrangement joins TRBV27 to TRBJ2-1; 13 nucleotides align to TRBD2. Germline values: CDR1 MNHEY, CDR2 SMNVEV (reference sequence). The junction had 11 bases not matched to a gene; V was cut back by 8 bases and J by 7 bases. This CDR3 is built from 16 residues. As DNA, the CDR3 is TGTGCCAGCGGCCCGACAGGACTAGCGGGAGTAAATGAGCAGTTCTTC. Amino acids: CASGPTGLAGVNEQFF.

The gene calls are TRBV6-2 or TRBV6-3 and TRBJ1-2; tentative D call: TRBD1 (6 bases). This CDR3 region has 14 residues. Per germline, CDR1 MNHEY and CDR2 SVGEGT. The ends were cut back, 6 bases at V and 4 bases at J, with 15 bases in the middle. The CDR3 protein is CASSMDSSVYGYTF. The DNA for the CDR3 is TGTGCCAGCAGCATGGACAGTTCCGTCTATGGCTACACCTTC.

The genes are TRBV6-1 and TRBJ1-5, with 7 bases matching TRBD1. CDR1 is MNHNS, CDR2 SASEGT, per germline. The CDR3 is 16 residues long. V shed 2 bases, J shed 7 bases, and the junction held 11 bases outside the gene matches. The CDR3 DNA is TGTGCCAGCAGTGAAAAAATAGGGGGCATGGGGCAGCCCCAGCATTTT. This sequence encodes CASSEKIGGMGQPQHF.

The chain combines TRBV6-2 or TRBV6-3 with TRBJ2-7; 7 nucleotides align to TRBD2. Losses at the gene ends were 5 bases for V and 11 bases for J; bases not matched to a gene: 9. The length of the CDR3 is 12 residues. The germline CDR1 and CDR2 sequences are MNHEY and SVGEGT. CDR3 in amino acids: CASSLPWGGEYF. DNA of the CDR3: TGTGCCAGCAGTCTCCCCTGGGGGGGAGAGTACTTC.

This chain joins TRBV29-1 and TRBJ1-1; possibly TRBD1 for D (5 bases). Germline CDR1 is SQVTM and CDR2 is ANQGSEA. The CDR3 loop spans 14 amino acids. V lost 7 bases and J 4 bases, leaving 19 bases between the germline ends. The CDR3 DNA reads as TGCAGCGGGGGCAGGAGGGCAGCAGGCACTGAAGCTTTCTTT. Translating gives CSGGRRAAGTEAFF.

The gene calls are TRBV6-5 and TRBJ1-6; TRBD1 matches at 8 bases. This CDR3 has 15 residues. The ends lost 4 bases at V and 9 bases at J; junction bases unmatched: 8. Germline assignment: CDR1 MNHEY and CDR2 SVGAGI. The CDR3 sequence is CASSFGQGGGSPLHF. The CDR3 nucleotides read TGTGCCAGCAGTTTTGGACAGGGTGGAGGTTCACCCCTCCACTTT.

The chain uses TRBV28 and TRBJ1-2; TRBD1 aligns across 9 bases. The CDR3 length is 14 residues. From germline, CDR1 is MDHEN and CDR2 SYDVKM. The V gene end was trimmed by 1 base and the J gene end by 4 bases; junction bases not matched to a gene: 1. This CDR3 is CASSLLTGGYGYTF. The DNA for the CDR3 is TGTGCCAGCAGTTTATTGACAGGGGGCTATGGCTACACCTTC.

The V gene is TRBV5-4, the J gene TRBJ1-4; no clear D. V was shortened by 3 bases and J by 8 bases, with 23 bases between the two germline ends. There are 17 residues in the CDR3. From germline, CDR1 is SGHNT and CDR2 YYREEE (reference sequence). The CDR3 DNA follows: TGTGCCAGCAGCTCAGAGGGCCTCCTGCCTGGCGTCGAAAAACTGTTTTTT. Protein sequence: CASSSEGLLPGVEKLFF.

The rearrangement uses TRBV21-1 and TRBJ1-5; the DNA was not used to check the table's D call, TRBD1. TRBV21-1 is a known pseudogene. The CDR3 consists of 18 residues. CDR3 coding DNA: TGTGCCAGCAGCAAGTCCAGGGGGCGTTTCGTGGGGAATCAGCCCCAGCATTTT. Translation: CASSKSRGRFVGNQPQHF.

V and J are TRBV11-2 and TRBJ1-4; D might be TRBD1 (5 bases). Germline V gene lookup returns CDR1 SGHAT and CDR2 FQNNGV. The CDR3 sequence is 14 residues long. Deletions cut 5 bases from V and 6 bases from J, with 13 bases between. In DNA, the CDR3 is TGTGCCAGCAGCGCGGGGGGAGCCTATGAAAAACTGTTTTTT. Protein product: CASSAGGAYEKLFF.

This chain uses TRBV2 with TRBJ1-2; D is ambiguous. V was pared by 4 bases and J by 3 bases, with 6 bases between. The V gene's germline CDR1 is SNHLY and CDR2 FYNNEI. The CDR3 is made up of 12 amino acids. The CDR3 region is CASSVGDYGYTF. The CDR3, as DNA: TGTGCCAGCAGTGTCGGGGACTATGGCTACACCTTC.

This chain joins TRBV3-1 (or the pseudogene TRBV3-2) and TRBJ2-1; TRBD2 aligns across 11 bases. With V trimmed by 5 bases and J by 7 bases, 10 bases remained unmatched. Germline V gene sequence: CDR1 LGHDT, CDR2 YNNKEL (reference sequence). This CDR3 spans 16 amino acids. The CDR3 nucleotides are TGTGCCAGCAGCGCCTTACGACTAGCGGGATCTAATGAGCAGTTCTTC. Encoded protein: CASSALRLAGSNEQFF.

The J gene is TRBJ2-1, the V gene TRBV11-2; D could derive from TRBD1 or TRBD2 (6 bases each). This CDR3 is 13 amino acids long. Germline V lookup: CDR1 SGHAT, CDR2 FQNNGV. Trimming removed 1 base from V and 9 bases from J, with 10 bases in between. The CDR3 sequence is CASSLVGGFEQFF. The CDR3 bases are TGTGCCAGCAGCTTAGTCGGGGGCTTTGAGCAGTTCTTC. The full variable domain, in which reference TRBV11-2 and TRBJ2-1 provide the parts outside the CDR3, is EAGVAQSPRYKIIEKRQSVAFWCNPISGHATLYWYQQILGQGPKLLIQFQNNGVVDDSQLPKDRFSAERLKGVDSTLKIQPAKLEDSAVYLCASSLVGGFEQFFGPGTRLTVL.

The rearrangement uses TRBV11-2 and TRBJ2-7, with D perhaps matching TRBD1 or TRBD2 (5 bases each). The V end was cut by 4 bases, the J end by 2 bases, with 12 bases between. CDR1 SGHAT and CDR2 FQNNGV come from the germline V gene. The CDR3 covers 14 residues. CDR3 coding DNA: TGTGCCAGCAGCTCGGGACGGCTTACCTACGAGCAGTACTTC. Its translation is CASSSGRLTYEQYF.

The genes are TRBV6-1 and TRBJ1-3, with a tentative D call TRBD1 (5 bases). V lost 0 bases and J lost 2, with 14 bases in between. CDR1 and CDR2 (germline): MNHNS, SASEGT. CDR3 length equals 17 residues. CDR3 residues: CASSEAQMKGPGNTIYF. DNA for the CDR3: TGTGCCAGCAGTGAAGCGCAGATGAAGGGGCCTGGAAACACCATATATTTT.

The chain couples TRBV27 to TRBJ2-5; 10 bases fit TRBD1. This CDR3 contains 17 residues. The germline CDR1 and CDR2 sequences are MNHEY and SMNVEV (reference sequence). With 2 bases clipped from V and 2 bases from J, the junction kept 8 bases outside the gene matches. CDR3 nucleotides: TGTGCCAGCAGTTTAGGGTTACCGGGACAGGGGCAAGAGACCCAGTACTTC. It translates to CASSLGLPGQGQETQYF.

This rearrangement joins TRBV2 to TRBJ2-7; D may be TRBD2 (5 bases). Germline CDR1 is SNHLY and CDR2 is FYNNEI. The CDR3 has 13 residues. V was cut by 5 bases and J by 6 bases, with 14 bases left in between. Here the CDR3 DNA reads TGTGCCAGCAGTATGGCGAGGGAAGGCGAGCAGTACTTC. It specifies CASSMAREGEQYF.

The J gene is TRBJ2-7, the V gene TRBV5-6, with 16 nucleotides matching TRBD2. Trimming at V came to 4 bases and at J to 7 bases, leaving 5 bases not matched to a gene. The V gene's germline CDR1 is SGHDT and CDR2 YYEEEE. The CDR3 covers 15 residues. The CDR3 reads CASSPGTSGRDEQYF. CDR3 DNA sequence: TGTGCCAGCAGCCCCGGGACTAGCGGGAGGGATGAGCAGTACTTC.

V and J are TRBV28 and TRBJ1-2; 7 bases agree with TRBD1. This CDR3 region has 16 residues. The V segment lost 3 bases and the J segment 2 bases; nucleotides outside the gene matches: 9. Per the germline V gene, CDR1 is MDHEN and CDR2 is SYDVKM. CDR3 loop: CASSLGARGRNYGYTF. The CDR3 DNA follows: TGTGCCAGCAGTTTGGGGGCGAGGGGGCGCAACTATGGCTACACCTTC.